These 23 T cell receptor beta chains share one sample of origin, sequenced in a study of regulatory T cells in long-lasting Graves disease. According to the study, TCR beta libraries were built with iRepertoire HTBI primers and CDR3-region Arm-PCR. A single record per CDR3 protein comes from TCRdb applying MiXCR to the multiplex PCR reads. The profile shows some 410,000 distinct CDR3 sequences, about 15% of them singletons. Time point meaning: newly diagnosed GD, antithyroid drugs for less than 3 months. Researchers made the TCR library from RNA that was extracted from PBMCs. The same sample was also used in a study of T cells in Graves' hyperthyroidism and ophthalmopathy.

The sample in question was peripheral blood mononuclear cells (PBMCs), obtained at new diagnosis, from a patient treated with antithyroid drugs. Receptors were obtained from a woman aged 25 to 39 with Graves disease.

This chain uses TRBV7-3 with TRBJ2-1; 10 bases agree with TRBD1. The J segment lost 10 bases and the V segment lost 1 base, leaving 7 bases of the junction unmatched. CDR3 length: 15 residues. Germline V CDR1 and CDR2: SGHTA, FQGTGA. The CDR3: CASSLSGTGAVEQFF. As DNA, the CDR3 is TGTGCCAGCAGCTTAAGTGGGACAGGGGCGGTGGAGCAGTTCTTC.

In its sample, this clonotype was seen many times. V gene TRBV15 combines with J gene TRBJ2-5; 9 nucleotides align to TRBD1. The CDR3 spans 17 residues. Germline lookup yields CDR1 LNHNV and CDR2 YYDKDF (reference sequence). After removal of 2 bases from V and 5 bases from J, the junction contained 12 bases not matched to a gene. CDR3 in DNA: TGTGCCACCAGCAGAAGACAGGGGGACCTCCCGCGGGAGACCCAGTACTTC. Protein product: CATSRRQGDLPRETQYF.

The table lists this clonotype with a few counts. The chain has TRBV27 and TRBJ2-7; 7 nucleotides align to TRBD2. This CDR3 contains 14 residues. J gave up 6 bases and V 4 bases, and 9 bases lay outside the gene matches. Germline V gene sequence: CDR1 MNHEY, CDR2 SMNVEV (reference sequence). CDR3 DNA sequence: TGTGCCAGCAGTTCTTTAGCGGGCCGCCTCGAGCAGTACTTC. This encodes CASSSLAGRLEQYF.

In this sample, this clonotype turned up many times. CDR3 nucleotides: TGTGCCACCAGCAGTCCTTTTGATGGGGCGTCCTACGAGCAGTACTTC. Amino acids: CATSSPFDGASYEQYF. The chain couples TRBV15 to TRBJ2-7, with a tentative D call TRBD1 (5 bases). The V gene lost 3 bases and the J gene lost 1 base, with 16 bases spanning the gap. Germline V gene lookup returns CDR1 LNHNV and CDR2 YYDKDF (reference sequence). The CDR3 runs 16 residues.

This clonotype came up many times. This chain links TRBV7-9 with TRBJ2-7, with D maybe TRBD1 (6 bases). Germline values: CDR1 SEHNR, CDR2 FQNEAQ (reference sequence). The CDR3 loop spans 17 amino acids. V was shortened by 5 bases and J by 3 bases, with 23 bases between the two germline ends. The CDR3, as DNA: TGTGCCAGCAGCAACCCTCAGGACAGCCCCGGTGGCTACGAGCAGTACTTC. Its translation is CASSNPQDSPGGYEQYF.

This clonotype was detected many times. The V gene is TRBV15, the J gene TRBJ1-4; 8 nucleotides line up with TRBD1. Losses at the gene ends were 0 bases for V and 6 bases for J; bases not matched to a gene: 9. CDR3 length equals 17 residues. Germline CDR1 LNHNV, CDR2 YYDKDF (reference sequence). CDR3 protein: CATSRDTGTGQYEKLFF. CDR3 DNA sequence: TGTGCCACCAGCAGAGATACGGGGACAGGTCAATATGAAAAACTGTTTTTT.

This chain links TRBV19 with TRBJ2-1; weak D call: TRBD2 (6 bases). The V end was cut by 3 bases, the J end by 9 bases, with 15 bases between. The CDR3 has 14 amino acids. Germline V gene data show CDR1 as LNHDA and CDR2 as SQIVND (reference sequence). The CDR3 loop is CASSMGLATGEQFF. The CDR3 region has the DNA TGTGCCAGTAGTATGGGGCTAGCGACCGGTGAGCAGTTCTTC.

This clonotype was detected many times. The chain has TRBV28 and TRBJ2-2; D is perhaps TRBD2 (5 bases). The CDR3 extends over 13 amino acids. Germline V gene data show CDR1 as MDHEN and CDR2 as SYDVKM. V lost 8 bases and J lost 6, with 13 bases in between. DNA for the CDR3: TGTGCCAGCGGGTGGGAGAGACCCGGGGAGCTGTTTTTT. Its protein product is CASGWERPGELFF. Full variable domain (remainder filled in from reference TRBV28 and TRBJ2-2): DVKVTQSSRYLVKRTGEKVFLECVQDMDHENMFWYRQDPGLGLRLIYFSYDVKMKEKGDIPEGYSVSREKKERFSLILESASTNQTSMYLCASGWERPGELFFGEGSRLTVL.

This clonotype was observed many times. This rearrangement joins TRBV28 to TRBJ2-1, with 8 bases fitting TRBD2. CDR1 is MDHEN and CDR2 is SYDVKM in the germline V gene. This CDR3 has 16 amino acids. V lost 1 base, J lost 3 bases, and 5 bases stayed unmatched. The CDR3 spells CASSLLGGRFYNEQFF. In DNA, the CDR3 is TGTGCCAGCAGTTTATTAGGCGGGAGGTTCTACAATGAGCAGTTCTTC.

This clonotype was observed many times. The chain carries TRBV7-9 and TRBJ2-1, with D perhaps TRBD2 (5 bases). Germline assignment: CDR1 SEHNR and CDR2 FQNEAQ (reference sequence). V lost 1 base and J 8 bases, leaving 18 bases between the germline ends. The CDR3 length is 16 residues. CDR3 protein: CASSLGGLGAWDEQFF. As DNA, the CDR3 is TGTGCCAGCAGCTTAGGAGGGTTGGGTGCTTGGGATGAGCAGTTCTTC.

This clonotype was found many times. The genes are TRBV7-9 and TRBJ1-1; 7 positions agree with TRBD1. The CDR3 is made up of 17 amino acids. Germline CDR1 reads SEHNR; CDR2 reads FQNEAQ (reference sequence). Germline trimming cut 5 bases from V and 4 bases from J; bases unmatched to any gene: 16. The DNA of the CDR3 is TGTGCCAGCAGCAAACAGGGGAGCGCCGCCGGGGGCACTGAAGCTTTCTTT. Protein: CASSKQGSAAGGTEAFF.

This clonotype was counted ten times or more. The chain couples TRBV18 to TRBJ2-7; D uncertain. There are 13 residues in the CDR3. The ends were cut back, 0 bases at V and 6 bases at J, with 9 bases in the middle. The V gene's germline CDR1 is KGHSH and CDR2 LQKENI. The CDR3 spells CASSPPNESEQYF. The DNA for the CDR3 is TGTGCCAGCTCACCACCGAACGAGAGCGAGCAGTACTTC.

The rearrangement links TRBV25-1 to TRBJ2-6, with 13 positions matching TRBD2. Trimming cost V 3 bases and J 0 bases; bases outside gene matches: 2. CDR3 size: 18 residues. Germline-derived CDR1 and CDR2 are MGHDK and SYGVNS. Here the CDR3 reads CASSDGLAGVSGANVLTF. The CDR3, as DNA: TGTGCCAGCAGTGACGGACTAGCGGGGGTCTCTGGGGCCAACGTCCTGACTTTC.

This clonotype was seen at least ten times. CDR3 amino acids: CATSRDPALGNQPQHF. The CDR3 region has the DNA TGTGCCACCAGCAGAGATCCGGCTTTGGGCAATCAGCCCCAGCATTTT. V usage is TRBV15 and J usage is TRBJ1-5; D is unclear. V was shortened by 0 bases and J by 2 bases, with 11 bases between the two germline ends. This CDR3 has 16 residues. CDR1 is LNHNV, CDR2 YYDKDF, per germline (reference sequence).

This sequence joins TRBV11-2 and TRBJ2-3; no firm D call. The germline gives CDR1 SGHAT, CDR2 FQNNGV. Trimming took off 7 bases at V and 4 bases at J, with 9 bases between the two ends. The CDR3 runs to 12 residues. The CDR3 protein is CASNSAADTQYF. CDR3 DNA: TGTGCCAGCAACTCTGCGGCAGATACGCAGTATTTT.

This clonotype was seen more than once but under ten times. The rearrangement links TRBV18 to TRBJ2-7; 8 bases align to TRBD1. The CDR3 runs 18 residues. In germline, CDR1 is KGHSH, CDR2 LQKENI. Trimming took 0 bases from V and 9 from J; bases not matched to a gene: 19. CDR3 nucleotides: TGTGCCAGCTCACCACCCTGGACAGGGCCGACGGGTAGTCGCGGGCAGTACTTC. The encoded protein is CASSPPWTGPTGSRGQYF.

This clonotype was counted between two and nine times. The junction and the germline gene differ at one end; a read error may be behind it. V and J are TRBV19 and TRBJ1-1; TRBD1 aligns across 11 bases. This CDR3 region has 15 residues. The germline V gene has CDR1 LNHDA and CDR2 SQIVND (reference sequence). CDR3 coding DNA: TGTGCCAGTTTGGGACAGGGGGACGTGAACACTGTAGCTTTCTTT. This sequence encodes CASLGQGDVNTVAFF.

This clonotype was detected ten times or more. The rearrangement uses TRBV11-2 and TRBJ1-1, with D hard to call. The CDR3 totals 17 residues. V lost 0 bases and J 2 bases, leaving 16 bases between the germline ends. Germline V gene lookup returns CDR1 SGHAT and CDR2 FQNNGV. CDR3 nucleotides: TGTGCCAGCAGCTTAGATACCCGCAGTAGGGAAAACACTGAAGCTTTCTTT. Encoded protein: CASSLDTRSRENTEAFF.

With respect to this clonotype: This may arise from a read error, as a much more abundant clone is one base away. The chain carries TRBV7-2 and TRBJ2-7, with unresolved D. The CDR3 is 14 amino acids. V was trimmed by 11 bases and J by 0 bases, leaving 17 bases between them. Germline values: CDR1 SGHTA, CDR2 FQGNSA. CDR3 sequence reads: CAGTGRGSSYEQYF. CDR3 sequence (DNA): TGTGCCGGCACCGGACGCGGAAGCTCCTACGAGCAGTACTTC.

CDR3 DNA sequence: TGTGCCAGCAGTCGGGGGCTTCGTCGACCTGAATCACCTGAAAAACTGTTTTTT. It is translated as CASSRGLRRPESPEKLFF. The V and J genes are TRBV12-3 or TRBV12-4 and TRBJ1-4, with D maybe TRBD1 (6 bases). The CDR3 contains 18 residues. V was trimmed by 5 bases and J by 7 bases, leaving 26 bases between them.

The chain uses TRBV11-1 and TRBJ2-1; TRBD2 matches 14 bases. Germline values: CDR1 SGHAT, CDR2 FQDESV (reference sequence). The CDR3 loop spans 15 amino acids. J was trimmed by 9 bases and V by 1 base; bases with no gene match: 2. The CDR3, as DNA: TGTGCCAGCAGCTTAGGACTAGCGGGAGGGTTTGAGCAGTTCTTC. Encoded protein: CASSLGLAGGFEQFF.

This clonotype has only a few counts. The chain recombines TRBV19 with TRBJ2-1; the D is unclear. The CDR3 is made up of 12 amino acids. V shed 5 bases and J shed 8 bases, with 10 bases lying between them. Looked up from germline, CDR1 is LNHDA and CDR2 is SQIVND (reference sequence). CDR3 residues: CASSRLHDEQFF. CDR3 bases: TGTGCCAGTAGTCGACTGCACGATGAGCAGTTCTTC.

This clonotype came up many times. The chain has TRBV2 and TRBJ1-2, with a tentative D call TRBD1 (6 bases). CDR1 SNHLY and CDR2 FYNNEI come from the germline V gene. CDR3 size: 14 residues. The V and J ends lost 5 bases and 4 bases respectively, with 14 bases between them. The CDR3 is CASSQDSNVYGYTF. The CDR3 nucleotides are TGTGCCAGCAGTCAGGACAGCAACGTCTATGGCTACACCTTC.